Described below is a single T cell receptor beta chain sequence and its context. It has no known antigen specificity. It has no much larger one-base neighbor in the sample; base qualities were not kept. The sample comes from a study of Graves' ophthalmopathy and Graves' hyperthyroidism listed by TCRdb under 2018. Study-wide context: Stable hyperthyroidism was defined as no progression to ophthalmopathy within 18 months of follow-up. Once sampling was done, hyperthyroidism patients were given methimazole at a starting dose of 30 mg daily, while ophthalmopathy patients were given high-dose intravenous methylprednisolone. The study used TCR beta repertoire signatures to distinguish Graves' ophthalmopathy from Graves' hyperthyroidism and to predict progression to ophthalmopathy. To explore V-J signatures that distinguish ophthalmopathy from hyperthyroidism, a discovery set of about a hundred patients was enrolled, made up of under 50 with ophthalmopathy and some 56 with stable hyperthyroidism. T-cell repertoires of thyroid tissue and blood were compared in about 6 hyperthyroidism patients. In total, 135 blood samples were TCR-sequenced: 40 to 45 ophthalmopathy, about 75 hyperthyroidism and some 17 hyperthyroidism-to-ophthalmopathy patients. For independent validation, a separate cohort was made up of approximately 18 hyperthyroidism patients plus 17 patients who later progressed from hyperthyroidism to ophthalmopathy.

General study outcomes and caveats: Sample size was not predetermined statistically, and investigators were not blinded to group allocation. Most expanded thyroid clonotypes with a frequency above 0.001 also appeared in blood, which suggests that blood repertoires may reflect the immune response in the thyroid. In cross-validation, the 13-signature model distinguished ophthalmopathy from stable hyperthyroidism with approximately 90% sensitivity and about 81% specificity, while in the test set the corresponding values were around 79% and 71%. In validation, the model predicted ophthalmopathy progression with more than 55% sensitivity and 72.22% specificity; some 13 predicted patients were CT-confirmed with GO in a median of roughly 6.8 months.

There are 20 amino acids in the CDR3, from cysteine to phenylalanine inclusive. Kept here is only the CDR3 DNA, which spans 60 bases and is read in frame from base 1. V gives up 2 bases and J gives up 2 bases, and the segment between their germline ends measures 22 bases. CDR1 and CDR2 are read off the germline V gene as ENHRY and SYGVKD. For repertoire sequencing, TCR beta CDR3 regions were amplified from RNA transcripts. HTBI primers and the Qiagen OneStep RT-PCR kit were used in a first-round RT-PCR, which was followed by a second-round multiplex PCR, size selection and purification. Sequencing of the libraries was carried out on an Illumina HiSeq2000 in paired-end mode with 100 bp reads. As for the authors' bioinformatics: SOAPnuke was used to process the reads, throwing out any read that had adapters, had uncalled bases, had a mean Phred below 15, or lacked an exact constant-primer or identifier match. COPE v1.2.5 was used to merge the high-quality paired reads. Each unique nucleotide sequence was treated as a clonotype, and MiTCR v1.1 was used to align the clonotypes to the IMGT TRB V, D and J references. Only V-J combinations with frequency above 0.0001 were analysed, covering more than 99% of repertoires. A TCR clonal expansion and chaos score per V-J combination was defined as the ratio of F50 clonal expansion to chaos observed in the TCRdist matrix. Welch's t-statistics and random forest were used to narrow the features down to around 13 V-J combinations, which were then fed into a naive Bayes classifier. The similarity between thyroid and blood repertoires was quantified using the Morisita-Horn index. TCRdb applied fastp at Q25 and MiXCR to the public reads, then kept only in-frame beta chains. Identical CDR3 protein sequences are pooled into one entry, listed with their most common genes and DNA. TCRdb, rather than the study authors, made the V and J calls. This sample is represented by roughly 1.1 million distinct CDR3 sequences; around a third of them were singletons. The ten biggest clones cover around 10% of the sample.

The hyperthyroidism patients were 18 to 65 years old and newly diagnosed, with a disease duration of less than 2 months. Patients were excluded if they had other autoimmune diseases, uncontrolled infections, pregnancy or lactation. Diagnosis was based on clinical symptoms, serum thyroxine, TRAb, thyroid ultrasound and orbital computed tomography. Total RNA was extracted using Trizol reagent, and RNA quality was checked on an Agilent 2100 Bioanalyzer. This chain is built from TRBV10-3 and TRBJ2-6, with TRBD1 as a weak D call on 6 bases. This sequence originates from an adult man with Graves' hyperthyroidism. The sequenced material came from peripheral blood or thyroid tissue (not recorded which). The CDR3 sequence is CAISERGRGHKNPGANVLTF. The sequenced DNA: TGTGCCATCAGTGAGCGGGGCAGGGGACATAAGAATCCTGGGGCCAACGTCCTGACTTTC.